This T cell receptor beta chain derives from a study of blood T cells in healthy people across ages. Individuals who donated were healthy Caucasians from Russia aged roughly 6 to 100. No fewer than 6 million PBMCs went into each sample. A J-beta primer mix and a sample-barcoded 5' primer were used in a second PCR of about 6 to 12 cycles. Each CDR3 protein is one row after TCRdb ran MiXCR on the 5' RACE reads. The table lists over a million distinct CDR3 sequences, 45% of them singletons. Germline CDR1 and CDR2: LGHDT and YNNKEL (reference sequence). This CDR3 is 13 amino acids long. V shed 0 bases and J shed 5 bases, with 7 bases lying between them.

The chain is built from TRBV3-1 and TRBJ2-5; D is undetermined. Sequencing was done on a sample of blood. The sequence derives from a woman aged 55-70 years in good health. CDR3 region: CASSQDQEETQYF. The CDR3 nucleotides read TGTGCCAGCAGCCAAGACCAGGAGGAGACCCAGTACTTC.